Presented here are 15 T cell receptor beta chains from one specimen sequenced in a study of response to subunit inactivated influenza vaccine. TCRdb independently ran MiXCR on the RT-PCR reads; one entry per CDR3 protein. The sample lists about 650,000 distinct CDR3 sequences, 14% seen once, with 7.6% in the top ten. The sequences come from PBMCs from blood, collected around 14 days before vaccination. The receptors stem from a man aged 50 to 59 who received an inactivated influenza vaccine.

This clonotype has a handful of counts. The chain employs TRBV6-2 or TRBV6-3 and TRBJ2-1, with 10 bases matching TRBD2. This CDR3 comprises 20 residues. The germline V gene encodes CDR1 MNHEY and CDR2 SVGEGT. Trimming at V came to 6 bases and at J to 2 bases, leaving 19 bases not matched to a gene. This chain's CDR3 is CASSFRPRGSGRIPYNEQFF. The CDR3 DNA sequence: TGTGCCAGCAGCTTTCGACCGCGGGGTAGCGGGAGGATACCCTACAATGAGCAGTTCTTC.

This clonotype has more than one count but fewer than ten. The V gene is TRBV2, the J gene TRBJ1-4; 8 nucleotides align to TRBD1. From germline, CDR1 is SNHLY and CDR2 FYNNEI. The CDR3 length is 17 residues. V dropped 10 bases and J dropped 7; count of bases not matched to a gene: 20. The CDR3 nucleotides are TGTGCCACCGCCGGGACAGGATCTCTTGCAGGCGGTGAAAAACTGTTTTTT. This codes for CATAGTGSLAGGEKLFF.

V is TRBV20-1 and J is TRBJ2-7; no firm D call. Trimming pared 6 bases from V and 0 bases from J, leaving 9 bases between. The CDR3 runs to 12 residues. CDR1 and CDR2 from the germline V gene are DFQATT and SNEGSKA (reference sequence). The CDR3 loop reads CSAKSGSYEQYF. CDR3 in DNA: TGCAGTGCCAAATCGGGCTCCTACGAGCAGTACTTC.

This clonotype was seen ten or more times. V gene TRBV27 combines with J gene TRBJ2-1; D is possibly TRBD1 (5 bases). The V end was cut by 0 bases, the J end by 5 bases, with 14 bases between. Per germline, CDR1 MNHEY and CDR2 SMNVEV (reference sequence). The length of the CDR3 is 16 residues. The CDR3 DNA reads TGTGCCAGCAGTTTATCAGGGGCTACGCGACACAATGAGCAGTTCTTC. Protein sequence: CASSLSGATRHNEQFF.

This clonotype was found many times. The rearrangement links TRBV9 to TRBJ2-2; D is undetermined. Trimming pared 0 bases from V and 0 bases from J, leaving 6 bases between. Germline loops: CDR1 SGDLS, CDR2 YYNGEE. The CDR3 is 15 residues long. The DNA of the CDR3 is TGTGCCAGCAGCGTAGGGGCAGCGAACACCGGGGAGCTGTTTTTT. The encoded protein is CASSVGAANTGELFF.

The chain couples TRBV5-1 to TRBJ1-1; D remains ambiguous. V lost 4 bases and J lost 0, with 10 bases in between. CDR3 length: 14 amino acids. Germline V gene lookup returns CDR1 SGHRS and CDR2 YFSETQ. The CDR3 reads CASSPQPLNTEAFF. For the CDR3, the DNA is TGCGCCAGCAGCCCCCAGCCTCTGAACACTGAAGCTTTCTTT.

This clonotype was seen a handful of times. The V and J genes are TRBV12-3 or TRBV12-4 and TRBJ2-5, with D perhaps TRBD2 (6 bases). This CDR3 has 17 residues. V was pared by 5 bases and J by 5 bases, with 24 bases between. The CDR3 is CASSKPLGRRYLETQYF. The DNA for the CDR3 is TGTGCCAGCAGTAAGCCCCTAGGGAGGCGGTACCTGGAGACCCAGTACTTC.

This clonotype was recorded a few times. The chain carries TRBV18 and TRBJ1-1; D unresolved. The CDR3 sequence is 14 residues long. Germline-derived CDR1 and CDR2 are KGHSH and LQKENI. Trimming took off 3 bases at V and 4 bases at J, with 12 bases between the two ends. CDR3 sequence (DNA): TGTGCCAGCTCACCCACATCTCGGGGCACTGAAGCTTTCTTT. Translation: CASSPTSRGTEAFF.

This clonotype was found a few times. This chain uses TRBV10-1 with TRBJ1-4; no reliable D call. Germline V gives CDR1 WNHNN, CDR2 SYGVQD (reference sequence). V lost 5 bases, J lost 8 bases, and 12 bases lay in between. This CDR3 contains 13 residues. The CDR3 region has the DNA TGCGCCAGCAGTTCCAGCCTCGGGGAAAAACTGTTTTTT. It encodes CASSSSLGEKLFF.

A few counts support this clonotype. V gene TRBV7-2 combines with J gene TRBJ2-7, with 8 bases lining up with TRBD2. The CDR3 sequence is 14 residues long. Unmatched junction bases numbered 2, after V lost 1 base and J lost 3 bases. CDR1 is SGHTA and CDR2 is FQGNSA in the germline V gene. The chain's CDR3 is CASSLGGRFYEQYF. For the CDR3, the DNA is TGTGCCAGCAGCTTAGGCGGGAGGTTCTACGAGCAGTACTTC.

The chain is built from TRBV6-2 or TRBV6-3 and TRBJ1-5; D is unresolved. CDR3 length equals 15 residues. V dropped 6 bases and J dropped 0 bases, with 12 bases sitting between them. CDR1 and CDR2 from the germline V gene are MNHEY and SVGEGT. CDR3 coding DNA: TGTGCCAGCAGCCTCCGCCGAGATAGCAATCAGCCCCAGCATTTT. It encodes CASSLRRDSNQPQHF.

J is TRBJ2-5 and V is TRBV7-9; tentative D call: TRBD1 (6 bases). The ends were cut back, 5 bases at V and 9 bases at J, with 22 bases in the middle. This CDR3 has 15 residues. The V gene's germline CDR1 is SEHNR and CDR2 FQNEAQ (reference sequence). CDR3 region: CASSGRQAQILAQYF. CDR3 coding DNA: TGTGCCAGCAGCGGCCGACAGGCGCAAATCTTGGCCCAGTACTTC.

There are a few counts of this clonotype. J is TRBJ1-2 and V is TRBV7-2; D is undetermined. V gave up 0 bases and J gave up 8 bases, with 10 bases separating them. The CDR3 contains 13 residues. Germline assignment: CDR1 SGHTA and CDR2 FQGNSA. The CDR3 loop is CASSLALSEGYTF. DNA of the CDR3: TGTGCCAGCAGCTTAGCCCTATCGGAGGGCTACACCTTC.

The sample holds many counts of this clonotype. The chain uses TRBV5-1 and TRBJ2-7; tentative D call: TRBD2 (5 bases). Trimming shortened V by 0 bases and J by 4 bases, and 20 bases separated the two germline ends. The CDR3 covers 17 residues. Germline V gene data show CDR1 as SGHRS and CDR2 as YFSETQ. CDR3 sequence reads: CASSLAINPNQRYEQYF. CDR3 in DNA: TGCGCCAGCAGCTTGGCAATAAACCCCAATCAGCGGTACGAGCAGTACTTC. Looking up the rest from reference TRBV5-1 and TRBJ2-7 gives the full variable domain: KAGVTQTPRYLIKTRGQQVTLSCSPISGHRSVSWYQQTPGQGLQFLFEYFSETQRNKGNFPGRFSGRQFSNSRSEMNVSTLELGDSALYLCASSLAINPNQRYEQYFGPGTRLTVT.

This clonotype was seen a handful of times. The chain has TRBV20-1 and TRBJ2-3, with 7 bases fitting TRBD2. This CDR3 has 14 amino acids. The ends lost 4 bases at V and 2 bases at J; junction bases unmatched: 6. Per the germline V gene, CDR1 is DFQATT and CDR2 is SNEGSKA (reference sequence). CDR3: CSAKRESYTDTQYF. The CDR3 DNA is TGCAGTGCTAAGCGGGAATCCTACACAGATACGCAGTATTTT.